This paragraph covers one T cell receptor beta chain sequence. The germline CDR1 and CDR2 sequences are KGHSH and LQKENI. The length of the CDR3 is 17 residues. V lost 5 bases, J lost 2 bases, and 13 bases stayed unmatched. Cohort 3 donors were reported recovered after two negative PCRs, clearance, or symptom resolution. The sample comes from a study of blood T cell repertoires in COVID-19. Whole-study context: Acute and convalescent COVID-19 specimens originated in the United States, Italy and Spain. PBMCs, B-cell-depleted T cells, or T cells were the source of the cDNA or gDNA that made up the material.

Original analysis: Estimation of nucleated cell counts relied on the amplification of reference gene primers. The protocol was immunoSEQ multiplex PCR, while the TCRdb copy is restricted to in-frame clones and leaves out a portion. V, J and clone size were drawn from that table, and D and trimming were deduced from the DNA. The sample includes hundreds of thousands of clones, roughly 90% of them seen just once. This rearrangement joins TRBV18 to TRBJ2-3, with 7 bases identical to TRBD1. The sequenced sample consisted of PBMCs or T cells enriched from blood (not recorded which). The clonotype was recovered from a woman aged 40-49 years who had recovered from COVID-19. The CDR3 loop reads CASSFTEGQTYTDTQYF. For the CDR3, the DNA is TGTGCCAGCTCATTTACCGAGGGACAGACCTACACAGATACGCAGTATTTT.